The clone carrying this TCR beta chain appeared once. The antigen is undetermined. The V segment lost 6 bases and the J segment 2 bases; nucleotides outside the gene matches: 1. CDR3 length: 11 amino acids. CDR1 DFQATT and CDR2 SNEGSKA come from the germline V gene (reference sequence). This record comes from a study of T cell repertoires in cytomegalovirus infection. Via MiXCR, TCRdb re-called the reads, giving one row per CDR3 protein. Among about a million distinct CDR3 sequences listed, about a third were seen once. V usage is TRBV20-1 and J usage is TRBJ2-7; 7 bases map to TRBD1. Sequences were derived from cultured CD8+ T cells from PBMCs, sampled from culture after CMV antigen stimulation. The receptor comes from a human donor in good health (CMV status not recorded). Some clones in this sample may be carry-over from other donors' samples. For the CDR3, the DNA is TGCAGTGCGGGACAGCCCTACGAGCAGTACTTC. Translating gives CSAGQPYEQYF.